These 30 T cell receptor beta chains originate from one sample sequenced in a study of blood T cell repertoires in COVID-19. This table comes from immunoSEQ multiplex PCR, and its TCRdb copy is limited to in-frame clones, with some not included. This repertoire shows about 250,000 clones, around 84% found once; its top ten account for about 1.5%. Source material: peripheral blood. These receptors were collected from a woman between 40 and 50 years old who had recovered from COVID-19.

The gene calls are TRBV10-3 and TRBJ2-2; 8 nucleotides match TRBD1. Germline assignment: CDR1 ENHRY and CDR2 SYGVKD. CDR3 length equals 15 residues. V dropped 2 bases and J dropped 1; count of bases not matched to a gene: 0. CDR3 sequence: CAISEGTGNTGELFF. CDR3 bases: TGTGCCATCAGTGAGGGGACAGGGAACACCGGGGAGCTGTTTTTT.

The genes are TRBV19 and TRBJ2-1, with D hard to call. The CDR3 totals 11 residues. CDR1 and CDR2 from the germline V gene are LNHDA and SQIVND (reference sequence). The ends were cut back, 8 bases at V and 4 bases at J, with 6 bases in the middle. The CDR3 protein is CASGLYNEQFF. CDR3 nucleotides: TGTGCCAGTGGCTTGTACAATGAGCAGTTCTTC.

The V call is TRBV19, the J call TRBJ1-1, with no clear D. CDR1 is LNHDA, CDR2 SQIVND, per germline (reference sequence). The CDR3 has 14 residues. Trimming shortened V by 10 bases and J by 0 bases, and 15 bases separated the two germline ends. Here the CDR3 reads CATKARLMNTEAFF. The DNA for the CDR3 is TGTGCCACCAAGGCCAGACTGATGAACACTGAAGCTTTCTTT.

Points on this clone: This sample also contains other DNA sequences that code for the same CDR3. This rearrangement joins TRBV3-1 (or the pseudogene TRBV3-2) to TRBJ1-5, with no clear D. This CDR3 region has 13 residues. Looked up from germline, CDR1 is LGHDT and CDR2 is YNNKEL (reference sequence). The germline V and J ends were trimmed by 6 bases and 4 bases, with 10 bases remaining between them. CDR3 DNA sequence: TGTGCCAGCAGTTTCACGGGTAATCAGCCCCAGCATTTT. Protein: CASSFTGNQPQHF.

V is TRBV28 and J is TRBJ2-5; 8 nucleotides agree with TRBD1. V lost 7 bases, J lost 1 base, and 5 bases stayed unmatched. Per germline, CDR1 MDHEN and CDR2 SYDVKM. CDR3 length: 14 amino acids. The DNA for the CDR3 is TGTGCCAGCAACCAACAGGGGGTCCAAGAGACCCAGTACTTC. This encodes CASNQQGVQETQYF.

The rearrangement uses TRBV19 and TRBJ1-5; 9 bases line up with TRBD1. This CDR3 comprises 15 residues. J lost 0 bases, V lost 7 bases, and 4 bases had no gene match. Per the germline V gene, CDR1 is LNHDA and CDR2 is SQIVND (reference sequence). This chain's CDR3 is CASMGTGTSNQPQHF. CDR3 DNA: TGTGCCAGTATGGGGACAGGGACTAGCAATCAGCCCCAGCATTTT.

The chain combines TRBV5-6 with TRBJ1-2; 9 bases are shared with TRBD1. Germline values: CDR1 SGHDT, CDR2 YYEEEE. J lost 4 bases, V lost 3 bases, and 4 bases had no gene match. This CDR3 region has 14 residues. The CDR3 coding sequence is TGTGCCAGCAGCTGGGACAGGGCTTTCTATGGCTACACCTTC. This sequence encodes CASSWDRAFYGYTF.

CDR3 in amino acids: CASTRRQVLTEAFF. The CDR3, as DNA: TGTGCCAGCACAAGAAGACAGGTTCTGACTGAAGCTTTCTTT. The genes are TRBV13 and TRBJ1-1; D may be TRBD1 (6 bases). The CDR3 length is 14 residues. The germline V gene encodes CDR1 PRHDT and CDR2 FYEKMQ (reference sequence). The V end was cut by 7 bases, the J end by 5 bases, with 17 bases between. The full variable domain, completed using reference TRBV13 and TRBJ1-1, is AAGVIQSPRHLIKEKRETATLKCYPIPRHDTVYWYQQGPGQDPQFLISFYEKMQSDKGSIPDRFSAQQFSDYHSELNMSSLELGDSALYFCASTRRQVLTEAFFGQGTRLTVV.

The rearrangement links TRBV7-8 to TRBJ1-5; TRBD1 matches at 8 bases. The germline CDR1 and CDR2 sequences are SGHVS and FQNEAQ. The CDR3 runs to 14 residues. V shed 1 base and J 6 bases; nucleotides not matched to a gene: 2. As DNA, the CDR3 is TGTGCCAGCAGCTTAGACAGGGGGGTTCAGCCCCAGCATTTT. Protein: CASSLDRGVQPQHF.

This sequence joins TRBV2 and TRBJ1-5; TRBD1 matches at 7 bases. The germline V gene has CDR1 SNHLY and CDR2 FYNNEI. This CDR3 spans 14 amino acids. The V segment lost 6 bases and the J segment 8 bases; nucleotides outside the gene matches: 10. In DNA form, the CDR3 reads TGTGCCAGCAGGAGTCAGATACAGGGGAAGCCCCAGCATTTT. It codes for CASRSQIQGKPQHF. Using reference TRBV2 and TRBJ1-5 for the parts outside the CDR3, the full variable domain is EPEVTQTPSHQVTQMGQEVILRCVPISNHLYFYWYRQILGQKVEFLVSFYNNEISEKSEIFDDQFSVERPDGSNFTLKIRSTKLEDSAMYFCASRSQIQGKPQHFGDGTRLSIL.

The chain joins TRBV30 to TRBJ1-2; no clear D. This CDR3 region has 14 residues. Germline CDR1 GTSNPN, CDR2 SVGIG (reference sequence). V lost 4 bases and J lost 6, with 18 bases in between. The CDR3 sequence: CAWTVGPTRDGYTF. The CDR3, as DNA: TGTGCCTGGACAGTGGGTCCAACGAGGGATGGCTACACCTTC.

This sequence joins TRBV10-1 and TRBJ2-1; 10 nucleotides line up with TRBD2. CDR1 is WNHNN, CDR2 SYGVQD, per germline (reference sequence). This CDR3 comprises 15 residues. The ends lost 5 bases at V and 7 bases at J; junction bases unmatched: 8. Here the CDR3 DNA reads TGCGCCAGCAGTCCAAGCGGGGGGGCGTGGAATGAGCAGTTCTTC. Its translation is CASSPSGGAWNEQFF.

The V and J genes are TRBV11-2 and TRBJ2-1; D remains ambiguous. The CDR3 sequence is 14 residues long. V was shortened by 8 bases and J by 0 bases, with 11 bases between the two germline ends. Germline V lookup: CDR1 SGHAT, CDR2 FQNNGV. The CDR3 region has the DNA TGTGCCAGCGCTCCTAGGCCCTCCTACAATGAGCAGTTCTTC. It is translated as CASAPRPSYNEQFF. The entire variable domain, with the rest obtained from reference TRBV11-2 and TRBJ2-1, is as follows: EAGVAQSPRYKIIEKRQSVAFWCNPISGHATLYWYQQILGQGPKLLIQFQNNGVVDDSQLPKDRFSAERLKGVDSTLKIQPAKLEDSAVYLCASAPRPSYNEQFFGPGTRLTVL.

The rearrangement links TRBV7-9 to TRBJ2-7, with TRBD2 matching 10 bases. The CDR3 loop spans 15 amino acids. V trimming: 5 bases; J trimming: 2 bases; junction bases outside the gene matches: 6. CDR1 is SEHNR, CDR2 FQNEAQ, per germline (reference sequence). CDR3 loop: CASSPLAGVTYEQYF. CDR3 in DNA: TGTGCCAGCAGCCCCCTAGCGGGGGTTACCTACGAGCAGTACTTC.

The chain recombines TRBV6-5 with TRBJ1-5; D unclear. There are 13 residues in the CDR3. CDR1 is MNHEY, CDR2 SVGAGI, per germline. Between the trimmed V and J ends, which lost 4 bases and 4 bases, there was a span of 8 bases. Written as DNA, the CDR3 is TGTGCCAGCAGTTCCGGTCCTAATCAGCCCCAGCATTTT. It encodes CASSSGPNQPQHF.

This chain joins TRBV7-2 and TRBJ2-7; perhaps TRBD2 as D (5 bases). The CDR3 spans 16 residues. Per the germline V gene, CDR1 is SGHTA and CDR2 is FQGNSA. V lost 5 bases and J 5 bases, leaving 22 bases between the germline ends. CDR3 nucleotides: TGTGCCAGCAGCCCCCGACGGGCTAGCATTCCCCACGAGCAGTACTTC. It is translated as CASSPRRASIPHEQYF.

The rearrangement links TRBV7-6 to TRBJ2-1; 10 bases fit TRBD2. Unmatched junction bases numbered 3, after V lost 0 bases and J lost 4 bases. The CDR3 extends over 16 amino acids. Germline loops: CDR1 SGHVS, CDR2 FNYEAQ. The CDR3 DNA follows: TGTGCCAGCAGCTTAGCCGTAGCGGGGGGATACAATGAGCAGTTCTTC. It yields the protein CASSLAVAGGYNEQFF.

This chain connects TRBV14 to TRBJ1-2; tentatively, D is TRBD1 (6 bases). The CDR3 spans 15 residues. CDR1 is SGHDN, CDR2 FVKESK, per germline. Trimming pared 1 base from V and 6 bases from J, leaving 15 bases between. The CDR3 DNA sequence: TGTGCCAGCAGCCAAGCTGGGGGCCGATGGAATGGCTACACCTTC. Translation: CASSQAGGRWNGYTF.

The chain carries TRBV11-2 and TRBJ2-3; D is possibly TRBD2 (6 bases). CDR1 SGHAT and CDR2 FQNNGV come from the germline V gene. This CDR3 comprises 15 residues. V lost 6 bases and J lost 2, with 15 bases in between. In nucleotides, the CDR3 is TGTGCCAGCAGTAAGGCCGGGGGACTCACAGATACGCAGTATTTT. It encodes CASSKAGGLTDTQYF.

Turning to this clone: The identical CDR3 is also encoded by other nucleotide sequences in the sample. The chain has TRBV5-4 and TRBJ1-1, with 9 positions matching TRBD1. CDR3 size: 15 residues. V was pared by 3 bases and J by 1 base, with 4 bases of the junction left unmatched. In germline, CDR1 is SGHNT, CDR2 YYREEE (reference sequence). The CDR3 sequence: CASSSPGQGNTEAFF. In nucleotides, the CDR3 is TGTGCCAGCAGCTCACCGGGACAGGGGAACACTGAAGCTTTCTTT.

This clone was seen more than once but under ten times. The chain joins TRBV7-2 to TRBJ2-7; the D gene is possibly TRBD2 (6 bases). Trimming shortened V by 1 base and J by 1 base, and 14 bases separated the two germline ends. Germline assignment: CDR1 SGHTA and CDR2 FQGNSA. CDR3 length equals 16 residues. The CDR3 sequence is CASSLVSWRGSYEQYF. The CDR3 DNA reads TGTGCCAGCAGCTTAGTGTCCTGGAGGGGATCCTACGAGCAGTACTTC.

The chain has TRBV5-4 and TRBJ2-3; TRBD1 might be the D (5 bases). The germline V gene has CDR1 SGHNT and CDR2 YYREEE (reference sequence). The CDR3 covers 15 residues. Deletions cut 5 bases from V and 6 bases from J, with 19 bases between. CDR3: CASSQGGMSPDTQYF. Here the CDR3 DNA reads TGTGCCAGCAGTCAGGGCGGCATGTCCCCGGATACGCAGTATTTT.

The table lists this clone with many counts. The chain links TRBV18 to TRBJ1-6; no clear D. Trimming took off 2 bases at V and 9 bases at J, with 11 bases between the two ends. The CDR3 sequence is 14 residues long. CDR1 KGHSH and CDR2 LQKENI come from the germline V gene. CDR3 in amino acids: CASSPEGEGSPLHF. For the CDR3, the DNA is TGTGCCAGCTCACCAGAGGGCGAGGGTTCACCCCTCCACTTT.

The chain combines TRBV7-9 with TRBJ1-3, with D perhaps matching TRBD1 (6 bases). The CDR3 spans 15 residues. Trimming removed 3 bases at V and 2 bases at J, with 11 bases between. In germline, CDR1 is SEHNR, CDR2 FQNEAQ (reference sequence). The CDR3 nucleotides are TGTGCCAGCAGCTTGTCCAGGGGAGCTGGAAACACCATATATTTT. This codes for CASSLSRGAGNTIYF. The variable domain in full, with the rest retrieved from reference TRBV7-9 and TRBJ1-3, is DTGVSQNPRHKITKRGQNVTFRCDPISEHNRLYWYRQTLGQGPEFLTYFQNEAQLEKSRLLSDRFSAERPKGSFSTLEIQRTEQGDSAMYLCASSLSRGAGNTIYFGEGSWLTVV.

The J gene is TRBJ2-2, the V gene TRBV5-1; a possible D gene is TRBD1 (6 bases). Germline V CDR1 and CDR2: SGHRS, YFSETQ. V lost 0 bases to trimming and J lost 5 bases, with 11 bases between them. This CDR3 has 15 amino acids. CDR3 residues: CASSLGAGATGELFF. In nucleotides, the CDR3 is TGCGCCAGCAGCTTGGGGGCAGGGGCAACCGGGGAGCTGTTTTTT.

V is TRBV2 and J is TRBJ1-5; TRBD1 aligns across 7 bases. The CDR3 runs 14 residues. Germline loops: CDR1 SNHLY, CDR2 FYNNEI. The V and J ends lost 6 bases and 1 base, in that order; junction bases with no gene match: 3. CDR3 coding DNA: TGTGCCAGCAGGGGGACAGCAAGCAATCAGCCCCAGCATTTT. It codes for CASRGTASNQPQHF.

The chain uses TRBV24-1 and TRBJ2-5, with 7 bases that match TRBD1. This CDR3 comprises 17 residues. Trimming took 2 bases from V and 2 from J; bases not matched to a gene: 10. Germline V lookup: CDR1 KGHDR, CDR2 SFDVKD. In DNA form, the CDR3 reads TGTGCCACCAGTGATTCCTCAGGGACAGCTATTCAAGAGACCCAGTACTTC. This codes for CATSDSSGTAIQETQYF.

The chain combines TRBV2 with TRBJ1-6; possibly TRBD1 for D (5 bases). The CDR3 has 17 amino acids. The V gene's germline CDR1 is SNHLY and CDR2 FYNNEI. With 5 bases removed from V and 0 bases from J, the gap between germline ends came to 14 bases. The CDR3 reads CASSYQGTGSYNSPLHF. For the CDR3, the DNA is TGTGCCAGCAGTTACCAGGGTACGGGCTCCTATAATTCACCCCTCCACTTT. Full variable domain (remainder filled in from reference TRBV2 and TRBJ1-6): EPEVTQTPSHQVTQMGQEVILRCVPISNHLYFYWYRQILGQKVEFLVSFYNNEISEKSEIFDDQFSVERPDGSNFTLKIRSTKLEDSAMYFCASSYQGTGSYNSPLHFGNGTRLTVT.

This clone came up once. The CDR3 nucleotides read TGCAGCGTTGAAGGAACTAGCGGGGGCACAGATACGCAGTATTTT. This translates into CSVEGTSGGTDTQYF. This rearrangement joins TRBV29-1 to TRBJ2-3, with TRBD2 identical over 10 bases. The CDR3 loop spans 15 amino acids. After removal of 1 base from V and 1 base from J, the junction contained 2 bases not matched to a gene. From germline, CDR1 is SQVTM and CDR2 ANQGSEA.

The rearrangement links TRBV6-5 to TRBJ1-5; D might be TRBD1 (6 bases). This CDR3 spans 15 amino acids. V was shortened by 0 bases and J by 4 bases, with 10 bases between the two germline ends. CDR1 is MNHEY, CDR2 SVGAGI, per germline. The CDR3 nucleotides are TGTGCCAGCAGTTACTCGAACAGGGTTAATCAGCCCCAGCATTTT. Its translation is CASSYSNRVNQPQHF.